Listed here are 12 T cell receptor beta chains from one sample, sequenced in a study of shared clonotypes between healthy human individuals. Produced via immunoSEQ multiplex PCR; TCRdb's table is partial and in-frame only. This table holds around 510,000 clones, roughly 95% found once. The specimen was naive CD4+ T cells sorted from blood. Subset meaning: CD45RA+ positively selected. Every receptor here comes from a woman in her twenties or thirties in good health.

The V gene is TRBV19, the J gene TRBJ2-5; D possibly corresponds to TRBD2 (5 bases). The V end lost 7 bases, the J end lost 2 bases, and 20 bases lay between the germline ends. In germline, CDR1 is LNHDA, CDR2 SQIVND (reference sequence). The CDR3 length is 16 residues. The CDR3 coding sequence is TGTGCCAGTAAGCCGAATTATCTGGACTTTCAAGAGACCCAGTACTTC. It yields the protein CASKPNYLDFQETQYF.

The chain couples TRBV25-1 to TRBJ2-1, with 8 bases fitting TRBD2. Germline assignment: CDR1 MGHDK and CDR2 SYGVNS. V shed 2 bases, J shed 15 bases, and the junction held 6 bases outside the gene matches. The CDR3 is made up of 12 amino acids. The CDR3: CASSEVGRVRFF. The CDR3 DNA follows: TGTGCCAGCAGTGAAGTCGGGAGGGTGCGGTTCTTC.

The J gene is TRBJ2-2, the V gene TRBV27; weak D call: TRBD2 (6 bases). V lost 6 bases and J lost 3, with 23 bases in between. This CDR3 is 18 amino acids long. Germline-derived CDR1 and CDR2 are MNHEY and SMNVEV (reference sequence). CDR3: CASSPLSAGLMDTGELFF. CDR3 in DNA: TGTGCCAGCAGCCCGTTATCCGCGGGACTGATGGACACCGGGGAGCTGTTTTTT.

The rearrangement links TRBV6-5 to TRBJ2-7; D gene ambiguous. CDR1 and CDR2 (germline): MNHEY, SVGAGI. This CDR3 comprises 14 residues. Trimming cost V 6 bases and J 5 bases, with 17 bases left between them. The CDR3 region has the DNA TGTGCCAGCAGCCCAAGGACCCCGGGCCACGAGCAGTACTTC. Translated: CASSPRTPGHEQYF.

Details on this clone: This sample includes further DNA sequences coding for the same CDR3. This CDR3 is CSVGGRPYEQYF. The CDR3 DNA reads as TGCAGCGTAGGCGGACGACCCTACGAGCAGTACTTC. This chain uses TRBV29-1 with TRBJ2-7; D is uncertain. Looked up from germline, CDR1 is SQVTM and CDR2 is ANQGSEA. Trimming removed 6 bases at V and 2 bases at J, with 11 bases between. The CDR3 spans 12 residues.

This chain joins TRBV30 and TRBJ1-3, with 10 bases identical to TRBD1. The CDR3 runs to 15 residues. Trimming cost V 2 bases and J 4 bases; bases outside gene matches: 5. Per germline, CDR1 GTSNPN and CDR2 SVGIG (reference sequence). Here the CDR3 reads CAWSRVTGGGNTIYF. CDR3 DNA sequence: TGTGCCTGGAGTAGGGTGACAGGGGGCGGAAACACCATATATTTT. Together with reference TRBV30 and TRBJ1-3, the CDR3 gives the full variable domain: SQTIHQWPATLVQPVGSPLSLECTVEGTSNPNLYWYRQAAGRGLQLLFYSVGIGQISSEVPQNLSASRPQDRQFILSSKKLLLSDSGFYLCAWSRVTGGGNTIYFGEGSWLTVV.

This sequence joins TRBV7-9 and TRBJ2-7; 9 bases are a match to TRBD1. This CDR3 is 15 amino acids long. The germline CDR1 and CDR2 sequences are SEHNR and FQNEAQ (reference sequence). V trimming: 1 base; J trimming: 7 bases; junction bases outside the gene matches: 8. The CDR3 DNA reads as TGTGCCAGCAGCTTAGATCAGGACAGGGGAGGGGAGCAGTACTTC. This gives the protein CASSLDQDRGGEQYF.

The V gene is TRBV5-1, the J gene TRBJ2-5; a possible D gene is TRBD2 (5 bases). The CDR3 loop spans 16 amino acids. In germline, CDR1 is SGHRS, CDR2 YFSETQ. The V gene lost 0 bases and the J gene lost 5 bases, with 17 bases spanning the gap. The CDR3 loop is CASSLARRAVGETQYF. CDR3 bases: TGCGCCAGCAGCTTGGCCCGGCGGGCCGTGGGGGAGACCCAGTACTTC. The variable domain in full, with the rest retrieved from reference TRBV5-1 and TRBJ2-5, is KAGVTQTPRYLIKTRGQQVTLSCSPISGHRSVSWYQQTPGQGLQFLFEYFSETQRNKGNFPGRFSGRQFSNSRSEMNVSTLELGDSALYLCASSLARRAVGETQYFGPGTRLLVL.

This chain connects TRBV13 to TRBJ2-7; the D call may be TRBD1 or TRBD2 (5 bases each). The CDR3 contains 14 residues. The V and J ends lost 5 bases and 2 bases respectively, with 13 bases between them. The germline CDR1 and CDR2 sequences are PRHDT and FYEKMQ (reference sequence). CDR3 DNA sequence: TGTGCCAGCAGCCCTGGCCCGGGGCCCTACGAGCAGTACTTC. Its translation: CASSPGPGPYEQYF.

The chain uses TRBV6-5 and TRBJ1-2, with TRBD1 matching 8 bases. The CDR3 sequence is 14 residues long. The V and J ends lost 8 bases and 2 bases, in that order; junction bases with no gene match: 7. Germline assignment: CDR1 MNHEY and CDR2 SVGAGI. For the CDR3, the DNA is TGTGCCAGCGCCCGGGACAGGACAAACTATGGCTACACCTTC. Translated, it gives CASARDRTNYGYTF.

This clone is a singleton in its sample. V and J are TRBV29-1 and TRBJ1-1; 7 bases are shared with TRBD1. Germline V gene lookup returns CDR1 SQVTM and CDR2 ANQGSEA. V shed 0 bases and J 2 bases; nucleotides not matched to a gene: 9. The CDR3 totals 16 residues. The CDR3 DNA sequence: TGCAGCGTTGAAGATGGCCAGGGGGTTTTAAACACTGAAGCTTTCTTT. Protein: CSVEDGQGVLNTEAFF.

As to this clone: At one end, the junction sequence differs from germline, possibly due to a read error. V usage is TRBV6-5 and J usage is TRBJ2-7; 10 bases match TRBD1. From germline, CDR1 is MNHEY and CDR2 SVGAGI. The CDR3 runs 16 residues. CDR3 coding DNA: TGTGCCAGCAGCTACTCGGGACAGGGGCCCTCCTACGAGCAGTACTTC. Translating gives CASSYSGQGPSYEQYF.